The T cell receptor beta chain under discussion was sequenced for a study of beta chain features in type 1 diabetes. About the research overall: Examined across all samples were around 110 million sorted cells.

This CDR3 comprises 11 residues. Germline assignment: CDR1 LNHDA and CDR2 SQIVND (reference sequence). V lost 5 bases and J 14 bases, leaving 13 bases between the germline ends. Isolated RNA was reverse transcribed in full, so expressed TCRB transcripts were sequenced. About 3.6 million reads was the average for naive, central memory and regulatory T cell samples. Libraries were prepared by immunoSEQ multiplex PCR; TCRdb keeps only in-frame clonotypes and omits some of them. The profile shows 330,000 or so clones, less than 15% of them singletons. As concerns this clone: Its antigen is not known.

Study findings and constraints: Compared to healthy donors, patients appeared to have naive, central memory and Treg TCRB repertoires that were more alike. Junctions at VDJ sites from type 1 diabetes patients had fewer insertions and more deletions.

This chain links TRBV19 with TRBJ2-1; D is perhaps TRBD2 (5 bases). This receptor was obtained from a man in his thirties or forties in good health. Source material: central memory CD4+ T cells from blood. CDR3 DNA sequence: TGTGCCAGTAGTCCCGGGGTAGGTGAGTTCTTC. Translating gives CASSPGVGEFF.